The 30 T cell receptor beta chains below were found in one sample sequenced in a study of cytomegalovirus exposure and HLA in healthy donors. Method: immunoSEQ multiplex PCR; TCRdb's copy keeps in-frame clones and lacks some. The repertoire holds around 71,000 clones, with just under 95% as singletons. Source material: PBMCs. The receptors stem from a man aged 18 to 30 in good health and CMV-seropositive.

The CDR3 region is CASSYSSLHSGTQYF. In DNA, the CDR3 is TGTGCCAGCAGTTACTCGTCACTCCACAGCGGGACCCAGTACTTC. V and J are TRBV6-5 and TRBJ2-5; tentatively, D is TRBD2 (5 bases). Germline loops: CDR1 MNHEY, CDR2 SVGAGI. This CDR3 has 15 amino acids. V lost 0 bases and J 7 bases, leaving 15 bases between the germline ends.

The chain joins TRBV18 to TRBJ2-7, with D unclear. V shed 3 bases and J shed 5 bases, with 14 bases lying between them. CDR1 is KGHSH, CDR2 LQKENI, per germline. This CDR3 is 14 amino acids long. DNA for the CDR3: TGTGCCAGCTCACCGCGGCAGCCCCCTCACGAGCAGTACTTC. As protein: CASSPRQPPHEQYF.

The V call is TRBV7-9, the J call TRBJ1-1; D is ambiguous. Trimming removed 2 bases at V and 3 bases at J, with 10 bases between. The CDR3 loop spans 14 amino acids. The germline V gene encodes CDR1 SEHNR and CDR2 FQNEAQ (reference sequence). The CDR3 coding sequence is TGTGCCAGCAGCTTACTGCGGGGAGACACTGAAGCTTTCTTT. Translating gives CASSLLRGDTEAFF.

The J gene is TRBJ2-6, the V gene TRBV6-6; 8 bases match TRBD1. The CDR3 sequence is 16 residues long. V shed 7 bases, J shed 2 bases, and the junction held 7 bases outside the gene matches. Germline CDR1 is MNHNY and CDR2 is SVGAGI (reference sequence). CDR3 sequence: CASTPTGVAGANVLTF. The CDR3 region has the DNA TGTGCCAGCACCCCGACAGGGGTTGCTGGGGCCAACGTCCTGACTTTC.

J is TRBJ1-3 and V is TRBV9, with a tentative D call TRBD1 (6 bases). The CDR3 is made up of 17 amino acids. Germline-derived CDR1 and CDR2 are SGDLS and YYNGEE. V was cut by 3 bases and J by 2 bases, with 18 bases left in between. The CDR3 sequence is CASSARNQGTTGNTIYF. CDR3 DNA: TGTGCCAGCAGCGCGAGGAACCAGGGGACTACTGGAAACACCATATATTTT.

This rearrangement joins TRBV29-1 to TRBJ1-2; D possibly corresponds to TRBD1 (6 bases). This CDR3 region has 12 residues. The V and J ends lost 2 bases and 7 bases respectively, with 11 bases between them. The V gene's germline CDR1 is SQVTM and CDR2 ANQGSEA. CDR3 amino acids: CSVESRGGGYTF. The CDR3 DNA reads as TGCAGCGTTGAATCCAGGGGTGGTGGCTACACCTTC.

The gene calls are TRBV6-5 and TRBJ1-1; D gene unclear. Germline CDR1 reads MNHEY; CDR2 reads SVGAGI. The CDR3 consists of 12 residues. The V end lost 8 bases, the J end lost 2 bases, and 9 bases lay between the germline ends. DNA of the CDR3: TGTGCCAGCCGAGGAGGTAACACTGAAGCTTTCTTT. Translated: CASRGGNTEAFF.

The chain joins TRBV30 to TRBJ1-2; D is possibly TRBD1 (6 bases). The V and J ends lost 4 bases and 8 bases respectively, with 14 bases between them. The germline CDR1 and CDR2 sequences are GTSNPN and SVGIG (reference sequence). This CDR3 comprises 12 residues. CDR3 amino acids: CAWTEQGPGYTF. The CDR3 bases are TGTGCCTGGACTGAGCAGGGGCCAGGCTACACCTTC.

The rearrangement uses TRBV28 and TRBJ1-2; D is unresolved. Trimming removed 7 bases from V and 0 bases from J, with 15 bases in between. The CDR3 sequence is 15 residues long. Germline values: CDR1 MDHEN, CDR2 SYDVKM. The DNA of the CDR3 is TGTGCCAGCAATGGCAGGCCCTACTCTAACTATGGCTACACCTTC. This codes for CASNGRPYSNYGYTF.

The chain has TRBV7-9 and TRBJ2-3, with TRBD2 matching 15 bases. The germline V gene encodes CDR1 SEHNR and CDR2 FQNEAQ (reference sequence). The CDR3 has 15 amino acids. Unmatched junction bases numbered 1, after V lost 3 bases and J lost 6 bases. The CDR3: CASSFGLAGGDTQYF. In DNA form, the CDR3 reads TGTGCCAGCAGCTTCGGACTAGCGGGAGGGGATACGCAGTATTTT.

V usage is TRBV4-2 and J usage is TRBJ2-1; D is unresolved. This CDR3 has 15 amino acids. V was trimmed by 0 bases and J by 0 bases, leaving 6 bases between them. Germline CDR1 reads LGHNA; CDR2 reads YNFKEQ. This CDR3 reads CASSQDTSSYNEQFF. The CDR3 DNA reads TGTGCCAGCAGCCAAGACACGAGCTCCTACAATGAGCAGTTCTTC.

The chain recombines TRBV5-1 with TRBJ2-7; TRBD1 might be the D (5 bases). The germline V and J ends were trimmed by 2 bases and 1 base, with 10 bases remaining between them. This CDR3 has 14 amino acids. Germline loops: CDR1 SGHRS, CDR2 YFSETQ. The CDR3 region is CASSFGRESYEQYF. CDR3 bases: TGCGCCAGCAGCTTCGGCAGGGAATCCTACGAGCAGTACTTC.

V usage is TRBV19 and J usage is TRBJ2-7; D gene ambiguous. The CDR3 totals 12 residues. CDR1 LNHDA and CDR2 SQIVND come from the germline V gene (reference sequence). V was trimmed by 1 base and J by 4 bases, leaving 5 bases between them. The CDR3 nucleotides are TGTGCCAGTAGTATAGGTCGGTACGAGCAGTACTTC. Translating it yields CASSIGRYEQYF.

The V call is TRBV28, the J call TRBJ2-7; D perhaps matches TRBD1 (5 bases). Germline V lookup: CDR1 MDHEN, CDR2 SYDVKM. Trimming shortened V by 6 bases and J by 2 bases, and 14 bases separated the two germline ends. The CDR3 covers 14 residues. The CDR3 reads CASRSSRVPYEQYF. DNA of the CDR3: TGTGCCAGCAGGTCCTCCAGGGTCCCCTACGAGCAGTACTTC.

The chain employs TRBV2 and TRBJ2-7; TRBD2 might be the D (6 bases). V was clipped by 1 base and J by 0 bases, with 19 bases between them. This CDR3 is built from 18 residues. CDR1 and CDR2 from the germline V gene are SNHLY and FYNNEI. The CDR3 spells CASSEGPTGRLSSYEQYF. DNA of the CDR3: TGTGCCAGCAGTGAAGGGCCCACCGGGAGATTAAGCTCCTACGAGCAGTACTTC.

V and J are TRBV2 and TRBJ2-5, with 8 bases matching TRBD2. CDR1 SNHLY and CDR2 FYNNEI come from the germline V gene. V was pared by 3 bases and J by 4 bases, with 10 bases of the junction left unmatched. The CDR3 covers 16 residues. In DNA form, the CDR3 reads TGTGCCAGCAGTGAGCCTTATCTAGCGGGCTTAGAGACCCAGTACTTC. It yields the protein CASSEPYLAGLETQYF. Together with reference TRBV2 and TRBJ2-5, the CDR3 gives the full variable domain: EPEVTQTPSHQVTQMGQEVILRCVPISNHLYFYWYRQILGQKVEFLVSFYNNEISEKSEIFDDQFSVERPDGSNFTLKIRSTKLEDSAMYFCASSEPYLAGLETQYFGPGTRLLVL.

The genes are TRBV27 and TRBJ2-2; 7 nucleotides match TRBD1. This CDR3 has 16 residues. CDR1 is MNHEY and CDR2 is SMNVEV in the germline V gene (reference sequence). Trimming removed 7 bases from V and 5 bases from J; junction bases left unmatched: 13. CDR3 DNA sequence: TGTGCCAGCACTCCGGTAGGGGGCCGTAGGACCGGGGAGCTGTTTTTT. Residues: CASTPVGGRRTGELFF.

This chain connects TRBV29-1 to TRBJ2-3, with D perhaps matching TRBD2 (6 bases). V lost 8 bases, J lost 6 bases, and 18 bases lay in between. The CDR3 length is 13 residues. CDR1 SQVTM and CDR2 ANQGSEA come from the germline V gene. CDR3 amino acids: CSWVRGRVDTQYF. CDR3 DNA sequence: TGCAGCTGGGTTCGGGGGAGAGTGGATACGCAGTATTTT.

The V and J genes are TRBV6-1 and TRBJ2-5; 10 nucleotides align to TRBD2. Germline V gene lookup returns CDR1 MNHNS and CDR2 SASEGT. The CDR3 is 15 residues long. V trimming: 1 base; J trimming: 5 bases; junction bases outside the gene matches: 4. CDR3 DNA sequence: TGTGCCAGCAGTGAAGGACTAGCGGGTGGGGAGACCCAGTACTTC. Residues: CASSEGLAGGETQYF.

The J gene is TRBJ2-7, the V gene TRBV10-3, with TRBD2 matching 12 bases. CDR1 and CDR2 (germline): ENHRY, SYGVKD. V was clipped by 4 bases and J by 3 bases; unmatched bases: 1. The CDR3 is 14 residues long. The CDR3 coding sequence is TGTGCCATCAGTGGGACTAGCGGGATCTACGAGCAGTACTTC. The encoded protein is CAISGTSGIYEQYF.

The V gene is TRBV7-3, the J gene TRBJ2-3; maybe TRBD2 (6 bases). This CDR3 comprises 13 residues. Deletions cut 5 bases from V and 5 bases from J, with 11 bases between. CDR1 is SGHTA, CDR2 FQGTGA, per germline. DNA of the CDR3: TGTGCCAGCAGCCCCGGGAGCTTAGATACGCAGTATTTT. Its protein is CASSPGSLDTQYF.

This rearrangement joins TRBV9 to TRBJ1-2, with 10 bases matching TRBD1. CDR1 and CDR2 (germline): SGDLS, YYNGEE. With 4 bases clipped from V and 7 bases from J, the junction kept 7 bases outside the gene matches. The CDR3 is 14 amino acids. This CDR3 reads CASSLTGGAGGYTF. The CDR3 DNA is TGTGCCAGCAGCCTGACAGGGGGCGCGGGTGGCTACACCTTC.

V and J are TRBV6-4 and TRBJ2-7; D unclear. Germline CDR1 and CDR2: MRHNA and SNTAGT. V lost 3 bases and J 5 bases, leaving 11 bases between the germline ends. This CDR3 has 13 residues. The CDR3 region is CASSESSLDEQYF. CDR3 nucleotide sequence: TGTGCCAGCAGTGAGTCTAGTTTAGACGAGCAGTACTTC.

This chain joins TRBV25-1 and TRBJ1-2; D is undetermined. The V gene lost 4 bases and the J gene lost 1 base, with 4 bases spanning the gap. Germline V gene lookup returns CDR1 MGHDK and CDR2 SYGVNS. CDR3 length: 12 amino acids. The CDR3 coding sequence is TGTGCCAGCAGTGCCTATAACTATGGCTACACCTTC. This sequence encodes CASSAYNYGYTF.

This rearrangement joins TRBV6-5 to TRBJ1-5; perhaps TRBD1 as D (5 bases). Trimming cost V 6 bases and J 4 bases, with 16 bases left between them. This CDR3 region has 15 residues. Germline CDR1 reads MNHEY; CDR2 reads SVGAGI. This CDR3 is CASSRSQTGNQPQHF. DNA of the CDR3: TGTGCCAGCAGCCGTTCCCAAACAGGAAATCAGCCCCAGCATTTT.

The chain links TRBV11-3 to TRBJ2-3, with D possibly being TRBD1 (6 bases). The V end lost 3 bases, the J end lost 4 bases, and 8 bases lay between the germline ends. Germline V gene data show CDR1 as SGHNT and CDR2 as YENEEA. CDR3 size: 13 residues. In DNA, the CDR3 is TGTGCCAGCAGCTTCGCAGGGGCAGATACGCAGTATTTT. It translates to CASSFAGADTQYF.

CDR3 sequence reads: CASKGVGYGYTF. For the CDR3, the DNA is TGTGCCAGCAAAGGAGTAGGATATGGCTACACCTTC. This chain uses TRBV2 with TRBJ1-2; D is ambiguous. The CDR3 is 12 residues long. CDR1 is SNHLY, CDR2 FYNNEI, per germline. The V and J ends lost 7 bases and 5 bases respectively, with 11 bases between them.

This clone was seen only once. The V and J genes are TRBV7-2 and TRBJ2-7; no firm D call. The CDR3 sequence is 14 residues long. Germline V gene data show CDR1 as SGHTA and CDR2 as FQGNSA. Trimming removed 0 bases from V and 1 base from J, with 7 bases in between. This CDR3 is CASSLAVGSYEQYF. The CDR3 DNA reads TGTGCCAGCAGCTTAGCCGTCGGGTCCTACGAGCAGTACTTC.

V is TRBV5-6 and J is TRBJ1-5, with D maybe TRBD1 (5 bases). Germline assignment: CDR1 SGHDT and CDR2 YYEEEE. Deletions cut 2 bases from V and 1 base from J, with 10 bases between. CDR3 length equals 15 residues. The CDR3 region is CASSFGAFSNQPQHF. The CDR3 nucleotides read TGTGCCAGCAGCTTTGGGGCATTCAGCAATCAGCCCCAGCATTTT.

CDR3 sequence: CACLRTGQETQYF. CDR3 DNA: TGTGCCTGCCTGAGGACAGGGCAAGAGACCCAGTACTTC. This chain links TRBV30 with TRBJ2-5; TRBD1 agrees at 8 bases. The CDR3 has 13 amino acids. The germline gives CDR1 GTSNPN, CDR2 SVGIG (reference sequence). V gave up 6 bases and J gave up 2 bases; unmatched junction bases: 5.